This entry is about one T cell receptor (beta chain). Its antigen remains unknown. Both 60 Vbeta primers and 13 Jbeta primers went into the PCR. Using immunoSEQ multiplex PCR, the repertoire was profiled, and TCRdb retains in-frame clones only, with some absent. The data show 65,000 to 75,000 clones, about 73% seen once. The record originates from a study of cytomegalovirus exposure and HLA in healthy donors. Study-wide findings and caveats: Reports indicate that TCR beta sequences accurately predicted the HLA-A and HLA-B alleles of most subjects. Later work found that TCR association rates differed between HLA loci; DRB1 had the most and HLA-C the fewest. Fewer N-insertions than the approximately 700-donor mean were reportedly shown by an Asian-associated ancestry cluster in a later analysis.

Germline V gene data show CDR1 as SGHRS and CDR2 as YFSETQ. V was pared by 0 bases and J by 4 bases, with 9 bases of the junction left unmatched. CDR3 size: 16 residues. The chain has TRBV5-1 and TRBJ1-1; TRBD1 matches 7 bases. The sample taken for sequencing was PBMCs. This TCR was recovered from a woman aged 60-70 years in good health and CMV-seropositive. For the CDR3, the DNA is TGCGCCAGCAGCTTGGCGGGCAGGGGGGCGCGCACTGAAGCTTTCTTT. It encodes CASSLAGRGARTEAFF.